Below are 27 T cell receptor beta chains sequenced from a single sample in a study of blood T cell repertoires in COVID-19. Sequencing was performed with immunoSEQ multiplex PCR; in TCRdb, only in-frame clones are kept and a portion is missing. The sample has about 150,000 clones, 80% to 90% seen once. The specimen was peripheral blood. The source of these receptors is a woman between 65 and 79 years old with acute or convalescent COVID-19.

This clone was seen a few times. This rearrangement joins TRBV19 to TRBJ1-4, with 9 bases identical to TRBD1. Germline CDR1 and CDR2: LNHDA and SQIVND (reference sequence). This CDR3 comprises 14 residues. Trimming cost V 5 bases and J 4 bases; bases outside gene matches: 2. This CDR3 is CASSLGQGNEKLFF. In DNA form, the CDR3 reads TGTGCCAGTAGTCTGGGACAGGGTAATGAAAAACTGTTTTTT.

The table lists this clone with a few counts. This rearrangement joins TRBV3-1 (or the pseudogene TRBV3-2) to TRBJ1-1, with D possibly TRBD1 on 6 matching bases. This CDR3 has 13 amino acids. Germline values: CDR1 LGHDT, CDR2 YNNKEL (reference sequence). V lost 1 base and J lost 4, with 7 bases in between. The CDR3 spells CASSQGGLTEAFF. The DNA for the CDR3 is TGTGCCAGCAGCCAAGGGGGGCTCACTGAAGCTTTCTTT.

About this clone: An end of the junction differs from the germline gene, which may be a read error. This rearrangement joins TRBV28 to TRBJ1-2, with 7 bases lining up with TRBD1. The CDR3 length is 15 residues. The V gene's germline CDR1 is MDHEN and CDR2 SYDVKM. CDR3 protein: CASSPEGQAYVRPSF. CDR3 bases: TGTGCCAGCAGTCCGGAAGGACAGGCCTACGTGAGACCGAGCTTC.

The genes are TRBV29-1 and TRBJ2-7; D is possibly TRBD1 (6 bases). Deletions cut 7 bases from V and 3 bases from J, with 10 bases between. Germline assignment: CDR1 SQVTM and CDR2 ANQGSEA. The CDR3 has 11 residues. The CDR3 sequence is CSAGQIYEQYF. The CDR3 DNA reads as TGCAGCGCTGGACAGATCTACGAGCAGTACTTC.

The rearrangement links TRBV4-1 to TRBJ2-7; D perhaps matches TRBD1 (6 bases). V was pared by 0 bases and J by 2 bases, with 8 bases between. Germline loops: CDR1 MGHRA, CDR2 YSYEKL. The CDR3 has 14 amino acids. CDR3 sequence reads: CASSQEQGPYEQYF. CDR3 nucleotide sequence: TGCGCCAGCAGCCAAGAACAGGGACCCTACGAGCAGTACTTC.

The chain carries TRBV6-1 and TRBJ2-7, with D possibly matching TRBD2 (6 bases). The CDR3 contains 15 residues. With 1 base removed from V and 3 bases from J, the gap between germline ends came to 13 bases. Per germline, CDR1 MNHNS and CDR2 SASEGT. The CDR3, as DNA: TGTGCCAGCAGTGAAGAGGCGGGGCGCAACTACGAGCAGTACTTC. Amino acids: CASSEEAGRNYEQYF.

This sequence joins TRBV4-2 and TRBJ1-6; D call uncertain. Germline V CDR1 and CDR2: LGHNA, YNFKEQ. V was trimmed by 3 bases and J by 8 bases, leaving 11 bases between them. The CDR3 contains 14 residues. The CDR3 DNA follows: TGTGCCAGCAGCCACGACAAGAATTATTCACCCCTCCACTTT. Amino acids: CASSHDKNYSPLHF.

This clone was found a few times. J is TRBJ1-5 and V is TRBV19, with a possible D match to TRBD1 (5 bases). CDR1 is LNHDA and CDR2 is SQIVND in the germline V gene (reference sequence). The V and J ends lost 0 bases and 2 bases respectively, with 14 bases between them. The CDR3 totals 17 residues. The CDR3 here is CASSIDRTGLGNQPQHF. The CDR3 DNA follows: TGTGCCAGTAGTATAGATCGCACAGGCTTAGGCAATCAGCCCCAGCATTTT.

The CDR3 spells CASSYSSGGTSGELFF. CDR3 in DNA: TGTGCCAGCAGTTACTCAAGTGGGGGCACCTCCGGGGAGCTGTTTTTT. The chain has TRBV6-5 and TRBJ2-2; D perhaps matches TRBD1 (6 bases). The germline V gene encodes CDR1 MNHEY and CDR2 SVGAGI. The CDR3 sequence is 16 residues long. The ends were cut back, 0 bases at V and 6 bases at J, with 14 bases in the middle.

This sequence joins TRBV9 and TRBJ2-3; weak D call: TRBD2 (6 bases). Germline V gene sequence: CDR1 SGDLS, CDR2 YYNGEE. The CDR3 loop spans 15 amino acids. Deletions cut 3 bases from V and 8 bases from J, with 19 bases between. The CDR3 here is CASSGAPTSGSTQYF. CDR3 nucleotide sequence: TGTGCCAGCAGCGGGGCCCCCACCTCCGGGAGTACGCAGTATTTT.

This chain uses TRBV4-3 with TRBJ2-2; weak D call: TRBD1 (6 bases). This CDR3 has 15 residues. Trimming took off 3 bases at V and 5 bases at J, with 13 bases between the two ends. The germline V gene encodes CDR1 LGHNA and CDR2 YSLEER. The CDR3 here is CASSQGHKRTGELFF. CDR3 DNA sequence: TGCGCCAGCAGCCAGGGACATAAGAGGACCGGGGAGCTGTTTTTT.

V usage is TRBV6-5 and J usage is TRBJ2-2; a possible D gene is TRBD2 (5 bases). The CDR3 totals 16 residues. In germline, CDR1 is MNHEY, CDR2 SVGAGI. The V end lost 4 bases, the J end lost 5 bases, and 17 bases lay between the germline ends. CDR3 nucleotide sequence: TGTGCCAGCAGTTTACCCACGGCGTCGGGGACCGGGGAGCTGTTTTTT. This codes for CASSLPTASGTGELFF.

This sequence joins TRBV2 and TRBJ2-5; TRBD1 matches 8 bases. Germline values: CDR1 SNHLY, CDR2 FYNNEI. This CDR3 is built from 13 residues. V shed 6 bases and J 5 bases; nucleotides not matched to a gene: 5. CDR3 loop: CASRTGAWETQYF. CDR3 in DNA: TGTGCCAGCAGGACAGGGGCATGGGAGACCCAGTACTTC.

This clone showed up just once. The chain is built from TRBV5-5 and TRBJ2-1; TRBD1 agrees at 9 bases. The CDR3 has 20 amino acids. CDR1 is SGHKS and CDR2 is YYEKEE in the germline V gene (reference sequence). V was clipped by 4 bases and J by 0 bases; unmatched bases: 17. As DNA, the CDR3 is TGTGCCAGCAGCATCGTCCGGGGACAGGGACCCTTAAACTCCTACAATGAGCAGTTCTTC. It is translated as CASSIVRGQGPLNSYNEQFF.

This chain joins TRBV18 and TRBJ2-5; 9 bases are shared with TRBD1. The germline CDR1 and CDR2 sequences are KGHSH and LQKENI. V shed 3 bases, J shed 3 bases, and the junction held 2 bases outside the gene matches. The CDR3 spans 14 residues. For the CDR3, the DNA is TGTGCCAGCTCACCCCGGGACAGGGAAGAGACCCAGTACTTC. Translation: CASSPRDREETQYF.

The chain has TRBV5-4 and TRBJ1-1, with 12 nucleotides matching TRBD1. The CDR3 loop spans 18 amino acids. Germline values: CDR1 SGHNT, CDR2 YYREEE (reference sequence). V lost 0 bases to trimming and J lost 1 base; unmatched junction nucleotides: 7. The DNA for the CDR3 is TGTGCCAGCAGCTTGGGACCGGGACAGGGGGCGAAGAACACTGAAGCTTTCTTT. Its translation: CASSLGPGQGAKNTEAFF.

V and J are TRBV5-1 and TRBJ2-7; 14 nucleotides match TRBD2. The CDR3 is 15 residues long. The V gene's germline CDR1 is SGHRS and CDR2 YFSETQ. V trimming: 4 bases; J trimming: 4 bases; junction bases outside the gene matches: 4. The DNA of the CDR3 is TGCGCCAGCAGCATCGGGACTAGCGGGGGATACGAGCAGTACTTC. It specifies CASSIGTSGGYEQYF.

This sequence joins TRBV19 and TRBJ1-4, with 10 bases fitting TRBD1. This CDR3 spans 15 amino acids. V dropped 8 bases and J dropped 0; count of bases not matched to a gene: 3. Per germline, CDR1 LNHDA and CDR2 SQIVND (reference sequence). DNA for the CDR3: TGTGCCAGTGCGACAGGGGGCGCAACTAATGAAAAACTGTTTTTT. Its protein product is CASATGGATNEKLFF.

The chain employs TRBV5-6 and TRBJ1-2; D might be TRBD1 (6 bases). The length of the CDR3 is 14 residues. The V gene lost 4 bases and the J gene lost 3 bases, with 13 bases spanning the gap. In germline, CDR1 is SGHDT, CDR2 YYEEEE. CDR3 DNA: TGTGCCAGCAGCCCACAGGACAGATACTATGGCTACACCTTC. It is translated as CASSPQDRYYGYTF.

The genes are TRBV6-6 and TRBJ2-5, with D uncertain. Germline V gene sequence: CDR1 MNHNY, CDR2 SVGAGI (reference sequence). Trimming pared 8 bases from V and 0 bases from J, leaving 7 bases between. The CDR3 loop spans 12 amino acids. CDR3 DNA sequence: TGTGCCAGCGACAACAACCAAGAGACCCAGTACTTC. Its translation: CASDNNQETQYF.

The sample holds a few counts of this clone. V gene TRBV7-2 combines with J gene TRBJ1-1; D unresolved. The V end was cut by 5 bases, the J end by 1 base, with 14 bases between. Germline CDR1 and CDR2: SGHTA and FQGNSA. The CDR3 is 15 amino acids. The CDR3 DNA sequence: TGTGCCAGCAGCCACGAACCACTTGGGAACACTGAAGCTTTCTTT. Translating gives CASSHEPLGNTEAFF. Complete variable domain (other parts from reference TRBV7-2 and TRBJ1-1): GAGVSQSPSNKVTEKGKDVELRCDPISGHTALYWYRQSLGQGLEFLIYFQGNSAPDKSGLPSDRFSAERTGGSVSTLTIQRTQQEDSAVYLCASSHEPLGNTEAFFGQGTRLTVV.

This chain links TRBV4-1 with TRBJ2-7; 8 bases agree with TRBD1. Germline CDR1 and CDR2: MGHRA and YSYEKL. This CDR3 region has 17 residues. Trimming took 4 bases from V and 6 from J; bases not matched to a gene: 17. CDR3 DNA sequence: TGCGCCAGCAGCCTAATAGGATGGACAGGGACCTCTGCCGAGCAGTACTTC. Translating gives CASSLIGWTGTSAEQYF.

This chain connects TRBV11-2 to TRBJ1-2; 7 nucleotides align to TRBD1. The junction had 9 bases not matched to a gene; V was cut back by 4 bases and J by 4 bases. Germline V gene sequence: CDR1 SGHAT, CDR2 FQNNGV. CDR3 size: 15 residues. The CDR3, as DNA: TGTGCCAGCAGCTCGAACAGGGGCAATCTCTATGGCTACACCTTC. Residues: CASSSNRGNLYGYTF.

DNA of the CDR3: TGTGCCAGCAGCCTCAGACTAGGAGAGGTGTTTTTT. As protein: CASSLRLGEVFF. V is TRBV6-6 and J is TRBJ2-2; TRBD2 might be the D (6 bases). Trimming shortened V by 6 bases and J by 15 bases, and 17 bases separated the two germline ends. CDR1 and CDR2 from the germline V gene are MNHNY and SVGAGI (reference sequence). The CDR3 has 12 amino acids.

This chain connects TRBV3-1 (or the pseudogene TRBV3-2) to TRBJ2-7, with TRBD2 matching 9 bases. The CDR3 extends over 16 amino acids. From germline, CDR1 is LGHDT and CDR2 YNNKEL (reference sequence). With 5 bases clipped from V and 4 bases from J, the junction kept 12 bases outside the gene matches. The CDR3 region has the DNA TGTGCCAGCAGCGCTAGTCCGGGACTAGCTAGTTACGAGCAGTACTTC. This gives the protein CASSASPGLASYEQYF.

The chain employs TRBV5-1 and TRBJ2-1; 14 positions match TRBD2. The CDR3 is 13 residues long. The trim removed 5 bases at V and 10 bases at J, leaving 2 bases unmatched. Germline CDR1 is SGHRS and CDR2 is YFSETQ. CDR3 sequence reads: CASRWTSGGEQFF. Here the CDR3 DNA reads TGCGCCAGCAGATGGACTAGCGGGGGGGAGCAGTTCTTC.

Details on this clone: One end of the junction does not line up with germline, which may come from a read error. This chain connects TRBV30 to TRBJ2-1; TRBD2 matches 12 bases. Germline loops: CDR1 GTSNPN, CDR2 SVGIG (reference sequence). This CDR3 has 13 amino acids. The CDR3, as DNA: TGTGCCTGGAGCTCCGGACTAGCGGGGTCGTTTGTCTTC. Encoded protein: CAWSSGLAGSFVF.